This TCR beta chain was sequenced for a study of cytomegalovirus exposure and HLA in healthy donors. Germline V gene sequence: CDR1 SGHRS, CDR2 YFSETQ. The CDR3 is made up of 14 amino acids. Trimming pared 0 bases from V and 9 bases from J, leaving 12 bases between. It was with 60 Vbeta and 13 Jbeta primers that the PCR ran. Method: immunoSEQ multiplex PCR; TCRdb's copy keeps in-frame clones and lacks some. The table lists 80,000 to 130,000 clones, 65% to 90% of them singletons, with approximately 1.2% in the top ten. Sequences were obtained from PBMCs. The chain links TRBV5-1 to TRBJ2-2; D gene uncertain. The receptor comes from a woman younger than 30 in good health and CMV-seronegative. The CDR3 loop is CASSLGPSSWELFF. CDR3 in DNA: TGCGCCAGCAGCTTGGGGCCTAGTAGCTGGGAGCTGTTTTTT.